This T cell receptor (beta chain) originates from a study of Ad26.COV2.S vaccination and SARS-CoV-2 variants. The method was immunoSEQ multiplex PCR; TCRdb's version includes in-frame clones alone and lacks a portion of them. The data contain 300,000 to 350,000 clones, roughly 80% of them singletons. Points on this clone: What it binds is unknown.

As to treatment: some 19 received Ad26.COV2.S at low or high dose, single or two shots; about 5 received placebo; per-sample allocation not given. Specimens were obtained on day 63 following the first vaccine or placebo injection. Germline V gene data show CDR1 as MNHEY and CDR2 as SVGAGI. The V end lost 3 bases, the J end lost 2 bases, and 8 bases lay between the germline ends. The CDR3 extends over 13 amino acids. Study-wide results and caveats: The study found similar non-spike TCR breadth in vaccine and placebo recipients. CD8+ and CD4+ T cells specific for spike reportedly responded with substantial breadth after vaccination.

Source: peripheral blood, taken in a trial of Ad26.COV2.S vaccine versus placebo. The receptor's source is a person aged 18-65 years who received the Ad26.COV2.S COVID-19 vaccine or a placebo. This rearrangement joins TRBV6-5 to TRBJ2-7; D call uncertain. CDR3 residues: CASSYGGPYEQYF. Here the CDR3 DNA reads TGTGCCAGCAGTTATGGTGGACCCTACGAGCAGTACTTC.